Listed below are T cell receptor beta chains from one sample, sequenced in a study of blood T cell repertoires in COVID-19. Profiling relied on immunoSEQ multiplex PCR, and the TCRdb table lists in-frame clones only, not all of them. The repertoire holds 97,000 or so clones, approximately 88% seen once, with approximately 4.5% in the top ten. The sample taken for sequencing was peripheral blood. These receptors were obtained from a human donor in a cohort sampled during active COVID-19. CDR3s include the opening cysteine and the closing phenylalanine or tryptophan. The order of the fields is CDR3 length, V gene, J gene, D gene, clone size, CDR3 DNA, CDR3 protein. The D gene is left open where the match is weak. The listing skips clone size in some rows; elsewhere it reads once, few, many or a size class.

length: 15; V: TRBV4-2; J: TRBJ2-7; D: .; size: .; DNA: TGTGCCAGCAGCCAAGATGAGGACTTCTCCTACGAGCAGTACTTC; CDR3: CASSQDEDFSYEQYF
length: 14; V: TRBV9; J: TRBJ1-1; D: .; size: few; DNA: TGTGCCAGCAGCCCTGTAGATAGGGAGAGGGTAGCTTTCTTT; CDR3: CASSPVDRERVAFF
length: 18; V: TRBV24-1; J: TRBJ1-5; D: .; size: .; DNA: TGTGCCACCAGTGATTTTAGAGTCCCCCCCCGGGGGGATCAGCCCCAGCATTTT; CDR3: CATSDFRVPPRGDQPQHF
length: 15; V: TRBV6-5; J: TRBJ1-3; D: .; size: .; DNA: TGTGCCAGCAGTTACGGCCGAGGCTCTGGAAACACCATATATTTT; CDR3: CASSYGRGSGNTIYF
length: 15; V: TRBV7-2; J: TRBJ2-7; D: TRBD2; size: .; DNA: TGTGCCAGCAGCTTAATAGCGGGGGGCTCCTACGAGCAGTACTTC; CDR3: CASSLIAGGSYEQYF
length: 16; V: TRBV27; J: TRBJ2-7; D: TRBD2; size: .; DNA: TGTGCCAGCAAAACCTCCGGGGGGGCCCGCTCCTACGAGCAGTACTTC; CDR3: CASKTSGGARSYEQYF
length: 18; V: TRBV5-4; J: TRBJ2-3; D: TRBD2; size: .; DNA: TGTGCCAGCAGCTTGGGACTAGCGGGAGATACTAGCACAGATACGCAGTATTTT; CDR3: CASSLGLAGDTSTDTQYF
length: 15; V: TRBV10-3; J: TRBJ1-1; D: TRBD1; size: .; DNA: TGTGCCATCAGAGAGGGGACAGGGGGCGAAACTGAAGCTTTCTTT; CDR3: CAIREGTGGETEAFF
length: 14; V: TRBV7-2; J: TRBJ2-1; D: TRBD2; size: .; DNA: TGTGCCAGCAGCCGTGGACTAGCGGGCGATGAGCAGTTCTTC; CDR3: CASSRGLAGDEQFF
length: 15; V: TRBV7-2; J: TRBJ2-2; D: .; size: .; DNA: TGTGCCAGCAGACAACAGGCCTACAACGTCGGGGAGCTGTTTTTT; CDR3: CASRQQAYNVGELFF
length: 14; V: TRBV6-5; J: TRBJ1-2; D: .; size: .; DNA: TGTGCCAGCAGTTATTCGACACGTAACTATGGCTACACCTTC; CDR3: CASSYSTRNYGYTF
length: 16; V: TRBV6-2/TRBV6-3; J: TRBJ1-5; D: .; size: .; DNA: TGTGCCAGCAGTTACCACGTTTTGGCCCGGGGTCAGCCCCAGCATTTT; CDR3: CASSYHVLARGQPQHF
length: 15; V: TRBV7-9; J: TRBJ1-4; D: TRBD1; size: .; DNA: TGTGCCAGCAGTCTCCGGGACAGCCTTAATGAAAAACTGTTTTTT; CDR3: CASSLRDSLNEKLFF
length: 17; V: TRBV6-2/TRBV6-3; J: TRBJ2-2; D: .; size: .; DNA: TGTGCCAGCAGCCCCAGGGGAGCGGGGCAAAACACCGGGGAGCTGTTTTTT; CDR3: CASSPRGAGQNTGELFF
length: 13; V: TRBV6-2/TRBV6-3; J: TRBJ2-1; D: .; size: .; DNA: TGTGCCAGCAGTTACTCGGGGCCCCGTGAGCAGTTCTTC; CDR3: CASSYSGPREQFF
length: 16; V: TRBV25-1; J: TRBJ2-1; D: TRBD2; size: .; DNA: TGTGCCAGCAGTGCCCTGCGACTAGCGGGGGTTAATGAGCAGTTCTTC; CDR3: CASSALRLAGVNEQFF
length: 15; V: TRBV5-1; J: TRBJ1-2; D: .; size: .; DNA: TGCGCCAGCAGCCGCCCGCAGACAGCCGCTATGGACTACACCTTC; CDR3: CASSRPQTAAMDYTF
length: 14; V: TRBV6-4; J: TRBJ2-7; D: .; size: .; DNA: TGTGCCAGCAGTCCTAATAGCGTGGGGTACGAGCAGTACTTC; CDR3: CASSPNSVGYEQYF
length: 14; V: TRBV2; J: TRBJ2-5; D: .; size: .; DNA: TGTGCCAGCAGTGAGGGCAGGGGCAGAGAGACCCAGTACTTC; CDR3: CASSEGRGRETQYF
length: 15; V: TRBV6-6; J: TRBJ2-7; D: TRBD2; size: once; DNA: TGTGCCAGCAGTTACTATAGCGGGGCCTCCTACGAGCAGTACTTC; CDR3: CASSYYSGASYEQYF
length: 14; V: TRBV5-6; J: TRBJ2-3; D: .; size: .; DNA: TGTGCCAGCAGCCCTCGGGACTTCACAGATACGCAGTATTTT; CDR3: CASSPRDFTDTQYF
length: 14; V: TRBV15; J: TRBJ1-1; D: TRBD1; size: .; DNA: TGTGCCACCGGGACAGCCCCGAGAAACACTGAAGCTTTCTTT; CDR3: CATGTAPRNTEAFF
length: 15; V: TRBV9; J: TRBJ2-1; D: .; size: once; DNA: TGTGCCAGCAGCGTAGAGGGGGGGCCGTACAATGAGCAGTTCTTC; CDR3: CASSVEGGPYNEQFF
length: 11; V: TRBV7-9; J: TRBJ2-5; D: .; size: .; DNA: TGTGCCAGCAGCTTCGTAGAGACCCAGTACTTC; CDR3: CASSFVETQYF
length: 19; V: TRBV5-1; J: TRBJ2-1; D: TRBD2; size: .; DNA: TGCGCCAGCAGCATCCATGGGACTAGCGCCTCCTTAAACGTAGATGAGCAGTTCTTC; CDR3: CASSIHGTSASLNVDEQFF
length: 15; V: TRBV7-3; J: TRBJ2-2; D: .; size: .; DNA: TGTGCCAGCAGCCCTAGTCGAGAGAACACCGGGGAGCTGTTTTTT; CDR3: CASSPSRENTGELFF
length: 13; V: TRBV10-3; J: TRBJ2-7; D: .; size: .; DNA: TGTGCCATCAGTGAGGAACTAGTCTACGAGCAGTACTTC; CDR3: CAISEELVYEQYF
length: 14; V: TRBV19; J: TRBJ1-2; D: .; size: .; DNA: TGTGCCAGTAGGGCCGTTGGGGACACCTATGGCTACACCTTC; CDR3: CASRAVGDTYGYTF
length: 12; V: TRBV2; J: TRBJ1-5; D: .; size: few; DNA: TGTGCCAGCAGTGATGGGCGTCAGCCCCAGCATTTT; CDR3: CASSDGRQPQHF
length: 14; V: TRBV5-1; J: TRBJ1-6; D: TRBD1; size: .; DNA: TGCGCCAGCAGCTGGGGACAGGGAAATTCACCCCTCCACTTT; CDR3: CASSWGQGNSPLHF
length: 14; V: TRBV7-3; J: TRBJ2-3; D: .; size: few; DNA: TGTGCCAGCAGCTTTGTCGCAGGCACAGATACGCAGTATTTT; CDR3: CASSFVAGTDTQYF
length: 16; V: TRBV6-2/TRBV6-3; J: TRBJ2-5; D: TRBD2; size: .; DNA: TGTGCCAGCAGTTACTTCCGAGCGGGGGAGGCGGAGACCCAGTACTTC; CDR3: CASSYFRAGEAETQYF
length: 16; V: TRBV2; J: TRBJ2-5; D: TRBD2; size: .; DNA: TGTGCCAGCAGCGCCTTGAGCGGGGGGCCACAAGAGACCCAGTACTTC; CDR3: CASSALSGGPQETQYF